The 7 T cell receptor beta chains given below trace back to one sample, sequenced in a study of Ad26.COV2.S vaccination and SARS-CoV-2 variants. The method was immunoSEQ multiplex PCR; TCRdb's version includes in-frame clones alone and lacks a portion of them. The table shows under 250,000 clones, with approximately 90% occurring only once. The treatment here: about 20 received Ad26.COV2.S at low or high dose, single or two shots; five or six received placebo; per-sample allocation not given. All samples were drawn on day 63, counting from the first vaccine or placebo injection. The source material was peripheral blood, sampled in a trial of Ad26.COV2.S vaccine versus placebo. The receptor set was obtained from a person aged 18-60 years who received the Ad26.COV2.S COVID-19 vaccine or a placebo.

The chain employs TRBV6-5 and TRBJ1-3; the match to TRBD1 covers 7 bases. V lost 4 bases and J lost 0; bases outside the gene matches: 3. Germline V lookup: CDR1 MNHEY, CDR2 SVGAGI. The CDR3 sequence is 15 residues long. Written as DNA, the CDR3 is TGTGCCAGCAGTTCGGGACAGCCCTCTGGAAACACCATATATTTT. Translating it yields CASSSGQPSGNTIYF.

The chain combines TRBV9 with TRBJ2-1; D possibly corresponds to TRBD1 (5 bases). The ends were cut back, 2 bases at V and 0 bases at J, with 15 bases in the middle. This CDR3 spans 17 amino acids. CDR1 is SGDLS, CDR2 YYNGEE, per germline. The DNA of the CDR3 is TGTGCCAGCAGCGTGCGACAGTACTATAGCTCCTACAATGAGCAGTTCTTC. Residues: CASSVRQYYSSYNEQFF.

This sequence joins TRBV5-6 and TRBJ1-4; 8 bases fit TRBD1. The V segment lost 0 bases and the J segment 3 bases; nucleotides outside the gene matches: 4. CDR3 length equals 16 residues. The germline V gene encodes CDR1 SGHDT and CDR2 YYEEEE. CDR3 protein: CASSLGRGRSNEKLFF. The CDR3 DNA reads as TGTGCCAGCAGCTTGGGCAGGGGGCGTTCTAATGAAAAACTGTTTTTT.

The rearrangement links TRBV9 to TRBJ2-2; D remains unclear. The CDR3 covers 15 residues. With 0 bases removed from V and 4 bases from J, the gap between germline ends came to 10 bases. Germline V gene data show CDR1 as SGDLS and CDR2 as YYNGEE. The CDR3 protein is CASSVGPAPTGELFF. CDR3 DNA: TGTGCCAGCAGCGTAGGCCCCGCCCCCACCGGGGAGCTGTTTTTT. Supplemented by reference TRBV9 and TRBJ2-2, the full variable domain reads DSGVTQTPKHLITATGQRVTLRCSPRSGDLSVYWYQQSLDQGLQFLIQYYNGEERAKGNILERFSAQQFPDLHSELNLSSLELGDSALYFCASSVGPAPTGELFFGEGSRLTVL.

The chain recombines TRBV9 with TRBJ1-2; D unclear. Trimming removed 0 bases from V and 7 bases from J, with 10 bases in between. This CDR3 comprises 13 residues. The V gene's germline CDR1 is SGDLS and CDR2 YYNGEE. CDR3: CASSVVPERGYTF. In nucleotides, the CDR3 is TGTGCCAGCAGCGTAGTCCCCGAGCGTGGCTACACCTTC.

The gene calls are TRBV5-1 and TRBJ1-5; a weak D match, TRBD1 (6 bases). There are 15 residues in the CDR3. Germline V lookup: CDR1 SGHRS, CDR2 YFSETQ. Trimming took 4 bases from V and 0 from J, leaving 11 bases between them. DNA of the CDR3: TGCGCCAGCAGCAAGGACAGCTATAGCAATCAGCCCCAGCATTTT. It specifies CASSKDSYSNQPQHF. The full variable domain, with the rest looked up from reference TRBV5-1 and TRBJ1-5, is KAGVTQTPRYLIKTRGQQVTLSCSPISGHRSVSWYQQTPGQGLQFLFEYFSETQRNKGNFPGRFSGRQFSNSRSEMNVSTLELGDSALYLCASSKDSYSNQPQHFGDGTRLSIL.

Note on this clone: This CDR3 fails to terminate in the conserved phenylalanine or tryptophan, so it likely reflects a read error. No DNA is shown, since the ends of the CDR3 on it are uncertain; the CDR3 is the one TCRdb lists. The chain couples TRBV18 to TRBJ2-4; the table's D call TRBD2 went unverified against the DNA. The CDR3 contains 10 residues when both ends are counted. Germline CDR1 and CDR2: KGHSH and LQKENI. The CDR3 here is CASSPPGLAS.